These T cell receptor beta chains were read from a single sample in a study of PD-L1 blockade in urothelial cancer. Assay used: immunoSEQ multiplex PCR; TCRdb lists only in-frame clones, some missing. The sample contains under 60,000 clones, under 90% of which appear only once. Source: PBMCs, taken around atezolizumab (anti-PD-L1) treatment. The receptors shown here come from a man in his 70s with urothelial cancer. CDR3s include the opening cysteine and the closing phenylalanine or tryptophan. Each record gives: CDR3 protein, CDR3 DNA, clone size, D gene, V gene, J gene. The D gene is left open where the match is weak. Some rows mark clone size as missing; the rest say once, few, many or name a class of expanded clone.

CDR3aa: CASSWTGGMRNTEAFF
CDR3nt: TGCGCCAGCAGCTGGACAGGGGGCATGAGGAACACTGAAGCTTTCTTT
abundance: .
d_gene: TRBD1
v_gene: TRBV5-1
j_gene: TRBJ1-1

CDR3aa: CASSSRQRRAGELFF
CDR3nt: TGTGCCAGCAGCTCAAGACAGCGAAGGGCCGGGGAGCTGTTTTTT
abundance: .
d_gene: .
v_gene: TRBV5-4
j_gene: TRBJ2-2

CDR3aa: CASSLTGGLAGGGTQYF
CDR3nt: TGTGCCAGCAGCTTGACGGGCGGACTAGCGGGAGGTGGCACGCAGTATTTT
abundance: once
d_gene: TRBD2
v_gene: TRBV5-6
j_gene: TRBJ2-3

CDR3aa: CASSSTSGRAASYNEQFF
CDR3nt: TGTGCCAGCAGTTCTACTAGCGGGAGGGCGGCGTCCTACAATGAGCAGTTCTTC
abundance: .
d_gene: TRBD2
v_gene: TRBV27
j_gene: TRBJ2-1

CDR3aa: CASSSNLAGGMQTQYF
CDR3nt: TGTGCCAGCAGCTCGAACCTAGCGGGGGGGATGCAGACCCAGTACTTC
abundance: .
d_gene: TRBD2
v_gene: TRBV2
j_gene: TRBJ2-5

CDR3aa: CASSPVMSSREQFF
CDR3nt: TGTGCCAGCAGCCCAGTTATGTCCTCGAGGGAGCAGTTCTTC
abundance: .
d_gene: .
v_gene: TRBV9
j_gene: TRBJ2-1

CDR3aa: CASSLTRDTDTQYF
CDR3nt: TGTGCCAGCAGCTTAACCCGGGACACAGATACGCAGTATTTT
abundance: .
d_gene: .
v_gene: TRBV7-3
j_gene: TRBJ2-3

CDR3aa: CSVGQGETQYF
CDR3nt: TGCAGCGTTGGACAGGGTGAGACCCAGTACTTC
abundance: few
d_gene: TRBD1
v_gene: TRBV29-1
j_gene: TRBJ2-5

CDR3aa: CSVDTGSPNTGELFF
CDR3nt: TGCAGCGTGGACACAGGTTCCCCGAACACCGGGGAGCTGTTTTTT
abundance: .
d_gene: .
v_gene: TRBV29-1
j_gene: TRBJ2-2

CDR3aa: CASSTPGGSGDTQYF
CDR3nt: TGTGCCAGCAGTACGCCCGGTGGTAGCGGGGATACGCAGTATTTT
abundance: .
d_gene: TRBD2
v_gene: TRBV6-1
j_gene: TRBJ2-3

CDR3aa: CASSPGLAGLQYEQYF
CDR3nt: TGTGCCAGCTCACCGGGACTAGCGGGCCTACAATACGAGCAGTACTTC
abundance: .
d_gene: TRBD2
v_gene: TRBV18
j_gene: TRBJ2-7

CDR3aa: CASSDNTGLNTEAFF
CDR3nt: TGCGCCAGCAGCGACAATACAGGGTTGAACACTGAAGCTTTCTTT
abundance: .
d_gene: .
v_gene: TRBV5-1
j_gene: TRBJ1-1

CDR3aa: CSGGQNSYEQYF
CDR3nt: TGCAGCGGCGGACAGAACTCCTACGAGCAGTACTTC
abundance: .
d_gene: .
v_gene: TRBV29-1
j_gene: TRBJ2-7

CDR3aa: CASSLVVGSYQETQYF
CDR3nt: TGTGCCAGCAGCTTAGTCGTCGGGTCGTACCAAGAGACCCAGTACTTC
abundance: .
d_gene: .
v_gene: TRBV7-2
j_gene: TRBJ2-5

CDR3aa: CSVGRGGARGTEAFF
CDR3nt: TGCAGCGTTGGGAGGGGGGGGGCGCGAGGAACTGAAGCTTTCTTT
abundance: .
d_gene: .
v_gene: TRBV29-1
j_gene: TRBJ1-1

CDR3aa: CASSSEGYTF
CDR3nt: TGTGCCAGCAGTTCCGAGGGCTACACCTTC
abundance: .
d_gene: .
v_gene: TRBV6-5
j_gene: TRBJ1-2

CDR3aa: CASSPGSLDTQYF
CDR3nt: TGTGCCAGCAGCCCGGGATCGTTAGATACGCAGTATTTT
abundance: .
d_gene: .
v_gene: TRBV5-5
j_gene: TRBJ2-3

CDR3aa: CASSFKIRDRSYNEQFF
CDR3nt: TGCGCCAGCAGCTTCAAGATCCGGGACAGGTCCTACAATGAGCAGTTCTTC
abundance: .
d_gene: TRBD1
v_gene: TRBV5-1
j_gene: TRBJ2-1

CDR3aa: CASSFYQGGYNEQFF
CDR3nt: TGTGCCAGCAGCTTTTACCAGGGAGGCTACAATGAGCAGTTCTTC
abundance: .
d_gene: .
v_gene: TRBV5-6
j_gene: TRBJ2-1

CDR3aa: CASSPRQSYEQYF
CDR3nt: TGTGCCAGCAGTCCCCGACAGTCCTACGAGCAGTACTTC
abundance: .
d_gene: .
v_gene: TRBV27
j_gene: TRBJ2-7

CDR3aa: CASSFGVTGELFF
CDR3nt: TGTGCCAGCAGTTTCGGAGTCACCGGGGAGCTGTTTTTT
abundance: .
d_gene: .
v_gene: TRBV27
j_gene: TRBJ2-2

CDR3aa: CASSPDSHTGELFF
CDR3nt: TGTGCCAGCAGCCCCGACTCCCACACCGGGGAGCTGTTTTTT
abundance: .
d_gene: .
v_gene: TRBV9
j_gene: TRBJ2-2

CDR3aa: CASSFQMNTEAFF
CDR3nt: TGTGCCAGCAGCTTTCAAATGAACACTGAAGCTTTCTTT
abundance: .
d_gene: .
v_gene: TRBV11-2
j_gene: TRBJ1-1

CDR3aa: CASSLGQVTNEKLFF
CDR3nt: TGTGCCAGCAGCTTGGGGCAGGTGACTAATGAAAAACTGTTTTTT
abundance: .
d_gene: .
v_gene: TRBV5-6
j_gene: TRBJ1-4

CDR3aa: CASSRRGEQYF
CDR3nt: TGTGCCAGCAGCCGCCGGGGGGAGCAGTACTTC
abundance: .
d_gene: .
v_gene: TRBV7-8
j_gene: TRBJ2-7

CDR3aa: CACHGLINSPLHF
CDR3nt: TGTGCCTGCCACGGACTGATTAATTCACCCCTCCACTTT
abundance: .
d_gene: .
v_gene: TRBV30
j_gene: TRBJ1-6

CDR3aa: CASTTNTGGSQPQHF
CDR3nt: TGTGCCAGCACCACAAACACAGGGGGCAGTCAGCCCCAGCATTTT
abundance: .
d_gene: TRBD1
v_gene: TRBV28
j_gene: TRBJ1-5

CDR3aa: CASSFGGERETQYF
CDR3nt: TGTGCCAGCAGCTTCGGTGGGGAGAGGGAGACCCAGTACTTC
abundance: .
d_gene: .
v_gene: TRBV7-3
j_gene: TRBJ2-5